These 32 T cell receptor beta chains were all obtained from the same sample, sequenced in a study of Ad26.COV2.S vaccination and SARS-CoV-2 variants. Data came from immunoSEQ multiplex PCR; TCRdb stores just in-frame clones and leaves some out. Among 400,000 to 450,000 clones listed, roughly 90% were seen once. Treatment of the sample: some 20 received Ad26.COV2.S at low or high dose, single or two shots; 5 received placebo; per-sample allocation not given. On day 63 after the first injection, vaccine and placebo recipients gave samples. The input for sequencing was peripheral blood, taken in a trial of Ad26.COV2.S vaccine versus placebo. The origin of the receptors is a person aged 18-65 years who received the Ad26.COV2.S COVID-19 vaccine or a placebo.

The V call is TRBV9, the J call TRBJ2-5; D possibly uses TRBD1 or TRBD2 (6 bases each). With 7 bases removed from V and 3 bases from J, the gap between germline ends came to 34 bases. In germline, CDR1 is SGDLS, CDR2 YYNGEE. This CDR3 is 20 amino acids long. In DNA form, the CDR3 reads TGTGCCAGCTTGCCTTCCTTCGGGGGCCTTCACTCAGGACTCAAAGAGACCCAGTACTTC. Its protein product is CASLPSFGGLHSGLKETQYF. Variable domain in full (rest from reference TRBV9 and TRBJ2-5): DSGVTQTPKHLITATGQRVTLRCSPRSGDLSVYWYQQSLDQGLQFLIQYYNGEERAKGNILERFSAQQFPDLHSELNLSSLELGDSALYFCASLPSFGGLHSGLKETQYFGPGTRLLVL.

The chain joins TRBV5-5 to TRBJ2-1; D is undetermined. The CDR3 sequence is 13 residues long. In germline, CDR1 is SGHKS, CDR2 YYEKEE (reference sequence). With 2 bases removed from V and 10 bases from J, the gap between germline ends came to 13 bases. The CDR3 here is CASSLGYGVEQFF. CDR3 in DNA: TGTGCCAGCAGCTTAGGTTACGGTGTAGAGCAGTTCTTC.

This chain links TRBV4-1 with TRBJ2-7; TRBD1 matches at 8 bases. Germline loops: CDR1 MGHRA, CDR2 YSYEKL. J was trimmed by 2 bases and V by 3 bases; bases with no gene match: 3. This CDR3 is built from 14 residues. The DNA for the CDR3 is TGCGCCAGCAGCCAGAACAGGGGGGCCTACGAGCAGTACTTC. Protein sequence: CASSQNRGAYEQYF.

The rearrangement joins TRBV12-5 to TRBJ2-2; TRBD1 aligns across 10 bases. The V segment lost 5 bases and the J segment 3 bases; nucleotides outside the gene matches: 3. The CDR3 covers 15 residues. Germline V lookup: CDR1 LGHNT, CDR2 FRNRAP. The CDR3 nucleotides read TGTGCTAGTGGTACAGGACAGGGGGACACCGGGGAGCTGTTTTTT. Its translation is CASGTGQGDTGELFF. Combining the CDR3 with reference TRBV12-5 and TRBJ2-2 gives the whole variable domain DARVTQTPRHKVTEMGQEVTMRCQPILGHNTVFWYRQTMMQGLELLAYFRNRAPLDDSGMPKDRFSAEMPDATLATLKIQPSEPRDSAVYFCASGTGQGDTGELFFGEGSRLTVL.

The V call is TRBV4-1, the J call TRBJ2-7; D call uncertain. Per germline, CDR1 MGHRA and CDR2 YSYEKL. V lost 0 bases and J lost 4, with 16 bases in between. The CDR3 totals 16 residues. In nucleotides, the CDR3 is TGCGCCAGCAGCCAAGATCTGCCAGGTGGATATTACGAGCAGTACTTC. Its protein is CASSQDLPGGYYEQYF.

The chain links TRBV7-2 to TRBJ2-2; 8 nucleotides align to TRBD2. From germline, CDR1 is SGHTA and CDR2 FQGNSA. V gave up 5 bases and J gave up 4 bases; unmatched junction bases: 15. The CDR3 runs to 18 residues. The CDR3: CASSTRSPRLAITGELFF. The DNA for the CDR3 is TGTGCCAGCAGCACCCGATCTCCGCGACTAGCGATCACCGGGGAGCTGTTTTTT.

The gene calls are TRBV6-5 and TRBJ2-7; 12 nucleotides agree with TRBD2. This CDR3 is 15 amino acids long. Per germline, CDR1 MNHEY and CDR2 SVGAGI. V was clipped by 7 bases and J by 2 bases; unmatched bases: 6. CDR3: CASTWLAGGPYEQYF. For the CDR3, the DNA is TGTGCCAGCACATGGCTAGCGGGGGGGCCCTACGAGCAGTACTTC.

This clone was detected only once. The CDR3 reads CASSTPDRPYEQYF. DNA of the CDR3: TGTGCCAGTAGTACCCCCGACAGGCCCTACGAGCAGTACTTC. V usage is TRBV19 and J usage is TRBJ2-7; D perhaps matches TRBD1 (6 bases). The V gene's germline CDR1 is LNHDA and CDR2 SQIVND (reference sequence). With 4 bases removed from V and 2 bases from J, the gap between germline ends came to 12 bases. This CDR3 has 14 amino acids.

The rearrangement joins TRBV19 to TRBJ2-1; TRBD2 agrees at 10 bases. CDR3 length equals 13 residues. V lost 6 bases to trimming and J lost 7 bases; unmatched junction nucleotides: 3. CDR1 LNHDA and CDR2 SQIVND come from the germline V gene (reference sequence). The CDR3 here is CASSASGGNEQFF. In nucleotides, the CDR3 is TGTGCCAGTAGCGCTAGCGGGGGAAATGAGCAGTTCTTC.

The chain employs TRBV10-3 and TRBJ2-6; the match to TRBD1 covers 8 bases. CDR1 is ENHRY and CDR2 is SYGVKD in the germline V gene. Unmatched junction bases numbered 10, after V lost 0 bases and J lost 3 bases. There are 19 residues in the CDR3. As DNA, the CDR3 is TGTGCCATCAGTGAGTCGACGGGACAGGACTTCTTTGGGGCCAACGTCCTGACTTTC. Encoded protein: CAISESTGQDFFGANVLTF.

This chain connects TRBV7-9 to TRBJ2-2, with TRBD1 as a possible D gene (6 bases). V lost 6 bases and J lost 8, with 19 bases in between. The CDR3 covers 15 residues. Germline CDR1 is SEHNR and CDR2 is FQNEAQ (reference sequence). The CDR3 nucleotides read TGTGCCAGCAGACCTGCGGACAGTTCCCGGGGGGAGCTGTTTTTT. Translating it yields CASRPADSSRGELFF. Combining the CDR3 with reference TRBV7-9 and TRBJ2-2 gives the whole variable domain DTGVSQNPRHKITKRGQNVTFRCDPISEHNRLYWYRQTLGQGPEFLTYFQNEAQLEKSRLLSDRFSAERPKGSFSTLEIQRTEQGDSAMYLCASRPADSSRGELFFGEGSRLTVL.

The chain has TRBV9 and TRBJ1-4, with no clear D. Germline V gives CDR1 SGDLS, CDR2 YYNGEE. The CDR3 length is 15 residues. The V end was cut by 3 bases, the J end by 2 bases, with 11 bases between. The CDR3: CASSARSSTNEKLFF. Written as DNA, the CDR3 is TGTGCCAGCAGCGCGAGGAGTTCGACTAATGAAAAACTGTTTTTT.

V usage is TRBV27 and J usage is TRBJ1-1; TRBD1 matches 9 bases. Per the germline V gene, CDR1 is MNHEY and CDR2 is SMNVEV (reference sequence). The trim removed 5 bases at V and 5 bases at J, leaving 9 bases unmatched. The CDR3 has 15 amino acids. For the CDR3, the DNA is TGTGCCAGCAGTATCAACAGGGGGCGGGGGACTGAAGCTTTCTTT. This sequence encodes CASSINRGRGTEAFF.

CDR3 sequence (DNA): TGTGCCAGTAACACCGGGACAGGGTACACCGGGGAGCTGTTTTTT. As protein: CASNTGTGYTGELFF. The genes are TRBV19 and TRBJ2-2; 9 bases line up with TRBD1. J gave up 3 bases and V 7 bases, and 6 bases lay outside the gene matches. The CDR3 has 15 amino acids. CDR1 LNHDA and CDR2 SQIVND come from the germline V gene (reference sequence).

The V and J genes are TRBV6-5 and TRBJ2-2; TRBD1 matches at 7 bases. V trimming: 2 bases; J trimming: 7 bases; junction bases outside the gene matches: 7. Germline V gives CDR1 MNHEY, CDR2 SVGAGI. The CDR3 spans 15 residues. Here the CDR3 DNA reads TGTGCCAGCAGTTACGGCGACAGGGTTGTCGGGGAGCTGTTTTTT. Translation gives CASSYGDRVVGELFF.

V gene TRBV5-4 combines with J gene TRBJ2-5; TRBD2 matches 7 bases. CDR3 length: 15 residues. Trimming removed 7 bases from V and 0 bases from J; junction bases left unmatched: 9. Germline loops: CDR1 SGHNT, CDR2 YYREEE (reference sequence). In nucleotides, the CDR3 is TGTGCCAGCGGTCCGGGACTACCGTACCAAGAGACCCAGTACTTC. As protein: CASGPGLPYQETQYF.

The genes are TRBV6-1 and TRBJ1-2, with TRBD1 matching over 8 bases. Germline CDR1 is MNHNS and CDR2 is SASEGT. CDR3 size: 17 residues. Losses at the gene ends were 2 bases for V and 2 bases for J; bases not matched to a gene: 10. For the CDR3, the DNA is TGTGCCAGCAGTGAACTATGGGGACAGGTGCAAAACTATGGCTACACCTTC. Translated, it gives CASSELWGQVQNYGYTF.

This clone was counted a few times. The genes are TRBV27 and TRBJ2-7; 8 bases match TRBD1. V dropped 5 bases and J dropped 3; count of bases not matched to a gene: 12. CDR3 size: 16 residues. The germline CDR1 and CDR2 sequences are MNHEY and SMNVEV (reference sequence). The CDR3 is CASSRDRRSGYYEQYF. DNA for the CDR3: TGTGCCAGCAGTCGGGACAGGAGGTCCGGATACTACGAGCAGTACTTC.

Concerning this clone: Different DNA sequences within this sample yield the same CDR3. The chain uses TRBV18 and TRBJ1-5; D is unclear. The CDR3 covers 13 residues. V lost 3 bases, J lost 2 bases, and 5 bases lay in between. Germline assignment: CDR1 KGHSH and CDR2 LQKENI. This CDR3 is CASSPDGNQPQHF. The DNA for the CDR3 is TGTGCCAGCTCACCGGATGGCAATCAGCCCCAGCATTTT.

CDR3 DNA sequence: TGTGCCAGTAGACTACAGGAGAACACCGGGGAGCTGTTTTTT. Its translation is CASRLQENTGELFF. The V call is TRBV19, the J call TRBJ2-2, with a tentative D call TRBD1 (5 bases). Looked up from germline, CDR1 is LNHDA and CDR2 is SQIVND (reference sequence). The CDR3 runs 14 residues. Between the trimmed V and J ends, which lost 6 bases and 1 base, there was a span of 9 bases. Supplemented by reference TRBV19 and TRBJ2-2, the full variable domain reads DGGITQSPKYLFRKEGQNVTLSCEQNLNHDAMYWYRQDPGQGLRLIYYSQIVNDFQKGDIAEGYSVSREKKESFPLTVTSAQKNPTAFYLCASRLQENTGELFFGEGSRLTVL.

The chain couples TRBV7-8 to TRBJ2-1, with 11 nucleotides matching TRBD2. V trimming: 5 bases; J trimming: 2 bases; junction bases outside the gene matches: 5. The germline V gene encodes CDR1 SGHVS and CDR2 FQNEAQ. The CDR3 has 16 amino acids. CDR3 sequence (DNA): TGTGCCAGCAGCGGGGGACTAGCGGTTACCTACAATGAGCAGTTCTTC. This codes for CASSGGLAVTYNEQFF.

This clone was seen a single time. V is TRBV11-3 and J is TRBJ2-7, with 7 nucleotides matching TRBD1. Germline loops: CDR1 SGHNT, CDR2 YENEEA. The CDR3 has 15 residues. Trimming took 5 bases from V and 6 from J; bases not matched to a gene: 13. The CDR3 region is CASSEGGQKLGEQYF. For the CDR3, the DNA is TGTGCCAGCAGCGAAGGGGGACAGAAACTAGGCGAGCAGTACTTC.

The chain carries TRBV6-2 or TRBV6-3 and TRBJ2-2, with D perhaps TRBD1 (5 bases). In germline, CDR1 is MNHEY, CDR2 SVGEGT. The ends were cut back, 5 bases at V and 6 bases at J, with 10 bases in the middle. The CDR3 runs 13 residues. CDR3 sequence reads: CASSKKGSGELFF. The CDR3 DNA reads TGTGCCAGCAGTAAAAAGGGGTCCGGGGAGCTGTTTTTT.

The chain couples TRBV4-1 to TRBJ1-5; 11 bases fit TRBD1. CDR3 length: 16 residues. V lost 3 bases, J lost 6 bases, and 7 bases stayed unmatched. Germline V lookup: CDR1 MGHRA, CDR2 YSYEKL. The CDR3 DNA reads TGCGCCAGCAGCCAGGTTGGACAGGGGGCGAGTCAGCCCCAGCATTTT. This sequence encodes CASSQVGQGASQPQHF.

The CDR3 region has the DNA TGCGCCAGCGCACCAGAGTGGGGGACAGGGGTATTGAGCAATCAGCCCCAGCATTTT. Encoded protein: CASAPEWGTGVLSNQPQHF. The genes are TRBV4-1 and TRBJ1-5, with 10 bases fitting TRBD1. Germline V CDR1 and CDR2: MGHRA, YSYEKL. The CDR3 runs 19 residues. Trimming took 8 bases from V and 1 from J; bases not matched to a gene: 17.

This sequence joins TRBV2 and TRBJ2-7; D may correspond to TRBD1 or TRBD2 (6 bases each). Trimming left V 3 bases short and J 2 bases short, with 11 bases between. The CDR3 spans 14 residues. Germline CDR1 reads SNHLY; CDR2 reads FYNNEI. CDR3 loop: CASSEVGGAYEQYF. The CDR3 DNA follows: TGTGCCAGCAGTGAGGTCGGGGGCGCCTACGAGCAGTACTTC.

The chain links TRBV5-1 to TRBJ1-1; D ambiguous. The V and J ends lost 0 bases and 3 bases respectively, with 12 bases between them. Germline V gene data show CDR1 as SGHRS and CDR2 as YFSETQ. The CDR3 totals 15 residues. In DNA form, the CDR3 reads TGCGCCAGCAGCTTGGGCGAGGTCAGGTACACTGAAGCTTTCTTT. This sequence encodes CASSLGEVRYTEAFF.

The chain links TRBV7-2 to TRBJ1-4; D remains unclear. Germline V lookup: CDR1 SGHTA, CDR2 FQGNSA. This CDR3 has 14 residues. Trimming removed 5 bases from V and 8 bases from J, with 15 bases in between. The CDR3 here is CASSPNRVGEKLFF. The CDR3 nucleotides read TGTGCCAGCAGCCCTAACCGCGTGGGGGAAAAACTGTTTTTT.

The chain links TRBV5-6 to TRBJ1-6, with 8 bases that match TRBD1. The CDR3 loop spans 15 amino acids. Germline V gene sequence: CDR1 SGHDT, CDR2 YYEEEE. V lost 2 bases and J lost 10; bases outside the gene matches: 8. CDR3 sequence reads: CASSLNRGSGSPLHF. The CDR3, as DNA: TGTGCCAGCAGCTTAAACAGGGGGTCAGGCTCACCCCTCCACTTT.

The J gene is TRBJ2-3, the V gene TRBV28; 9 nucleotides align to TRBD2. V lost 7 bases to trimming and J lost 3 bases; unmatched junction nucleotides: 8. This CDR3 spans 15 amino acids. CDR1 and CDR2 (germline): MDHEN, SYDVKM. CDR3 in amino acids: CASNPTGLATDTQYF. CDR3 nucleotides: TGTGCCAGCAACCCCACCGGACTAGCGACAGATACGCAGTATTTT.

The chain couples TRBV2 to TRBJ1-6; D is unresolved. Trimming took off 9 bases at V and 12 bases at J, with 21 bases between the two ends. This CDR3 has 14 amino acids. CDR1 is SNHLY and CDR2 is FYNNEI in the germline V gene. DNA for the CDR3: TGTGCCAGTAAACTCGAGTTCCTGGGTGTACCCCTCCACTTT. Translating gives CASKLEFLGVPLHF.

This rearrangement joins TRBV19 to TRBJ2-1, with unresolved D. The germline V gene has CDR1 LNHDA and CDR2 SQIVND (reference sequence). Trimming removed 1 base at V and 5 bases at J, with 9 bases between. The CDR3 length is 14 residues. DNA of the CDR3: TGTGCCAGTAGTATAGGAGGAAATCACAATGAGCAGTTCTTC. It is translated as CASSIGGNHNEQFF.